The 6 T cell receptor beta chains below were found in one sample sequenced in a study of CD4 and CD8 cells across lung adenocarcinoma regions. TCRdb itself ran the PCR reads through MiXCR, one entry per CDR3 protein. The data show tens of thousands of distinct CDR3 sequences, roughly half seen once. Sequences were obtained from CD8+ T cells from the center of a lung tumor. The origin of the receptors is a female donor with lung adenocarcinoma. The CD4 and CD8 labels of this study may be unreliable.

This clonotype was seen at least ten times. This chain uses TRBV7-2 with TRBJ2-1; 11 bases map to TRBD2. Germline V gene sequence: CDR1 SGHTA, CDR2 FQGNSA. This CDR3 contains 15 residues. Unmatched junction bases numbered 12, after V lost 5 bases and J lost 12 bases. This chain's CDR3 is CASSPGSSGRAGQFF. The CDR3 nucleotides are TGTGCCAGCAGCCCCGGGAGTAGCGGGAGGGCCGGGCAGTTCTTC.

This clonotype has just one count. This rearrangement joins TRBV27 to TRBJ2-3; D is possibly TRBD2 (7 bases). This CDR3 is built from 15 residues. The V gene's germline CDR1 is MNHEY and CDR2 SMNVEV (reference sequence). The CDR3 is CGGGRGGRGTDTQYF. The CDR3 nucleotides read TGTGGCGGGGGACGCGGGGGCAGGGGAACAGATACGCAGTATTTT.

This CDR3 is CASSEEIGGREEETQYF. DNA for the CDR3: TGCGCCAGCAGTGAGGAAATAGGGGGGCGAGAGGAAGAGACGCAGTACTTC. V gene TRBV10-2 combines with J gene TRBJ2-3; either TRBD1 or TRBD2 may fit D (6 bases each). The J call could be wrong; TRBJ2-7 is a better fit for the DNA end. The CDR3 length is 17 residues. The germline V gene has CDR1 WSHSY and CDR2 SAAADI.

Note on this clonotype: Since no conserved phenylalanine or tryptophan closes the CDR3, a read error is the likely cause. Because the CDR3's place on the DNA is in doubt, the DNA is left out and the CDR3 is given as listed by TCRdb. The chain carries TRBV27 and TRBJ2-6; the table assigns TRBD1, which was not confirmed against the DNA. The CDR3 is 15 residues long, ends included. Per the germline V gene, CDR1 is MNHEY and CDR2 is SMNVEV (reference sequence). CDR3 amino acids: CASSLRLLDVQYFGA.

This clonotype was seen a few times. The chain has TRBV9 and TRBJ2-1; a possible D gene is TRBD2 (5 bases). Per the germline V gene, CDR1 is SGDLS and CDR2 is YYNGEE. V was trimmed by 0 bases and J by 4 bases, leaving 17 bases between them. The CDR3 runs 17 residues. CDR3 amino acids: CASSVVPQLATYNEQFF. Written as DNA, the CDR3 is TGTGCCAGCAGCGTAGTACCCCAGCTAGCTACTTACAATGAGCAGTTCTTC.

Concerning this clonotype itself: The junction and the germline gene differ at one end; a read error may be behind it. V usage is TRBV27 and J usage is TRBJ2-3, with TRBD1 matching 10 bases. Germline loops: CDR1 MNHEY, CDR2 SMNVEV (reference sequence). There are 15 residues in the CDR3. This CDR3 is CASRRRDRGKDTQYF. CDR3 nucleotide sequence: TGTGCCAGCAGACGCCGGGACAGGGGAAAAGACACTCAGTACTTT.